This T cell receptor (beta chain) was retrieved from a study of a mutant IDH1 vaccine in newly diagnosed glioma. Background on the study: Patients got radiotherapy, temozolomide, or both beforehand, and most got both. Findings and limits, study-wide: It seemed that pseudoprogression was not linked to changes in the top peripheral T cell clonotypes. Immune responses induced by the vaccine were seen in 93.3% of patients, spanning multiple MHC alleles.

Time point given: baseline, week 1 (first vaccination visit). Treatment denoted: pre-vaccination baseline after standard-of-care therapy. New astrocytomas of WHO grade 3 or 4 that were IDH1-mutant and ATRX-lost were found in the donors. Comments on this clone: Its cognate antigen is unknown.

V shed 2 bases and J shed 0 bases, with 8 bases lying between them. Germline CDR1 GTSNPN, CDR2 SVGIG (reference sequence). The CDR3 runs 15 residues. Produced via immunoSEQ multiplex PCR; TCRdb's table is partial and in-frame only. The sample lists 80,000 to 100,000 clones, almost 85% occurring once. The receptor was isolated from a man aged 35 to 55 with glioma. Some clones in this sample may be carry-over from other donors' samples. The V call is TRBV30, the J call TRBJ1-6; TRBD1 might be the D (5 bases). Sequenced here: PBMCs, sampled from a glioma patient treated with radiotherapy, temozolomide or both. The CDR3 nucleotides are TGTGCCTGGAGTACAGGAACCTCCTATAATTCACCCCTCCACTTT. Translating gives CAWSTGTSYNSPLHF.